This T cell receptor beta chain comes out of a study of T cells after yellow fever vaccination (dated by TCRdb to the late 2010s). Regarding the research as a whole: The SMART-Seq v4 Ultra Low Input RNA kit was used to prepare libraries from fractions with low cell numbers. To follow T-cell clones before and after primary and booster YFV17D yellow fever vaccination, bulk TCR alpha and beta repertoires were sequenced over time. Two healthy male donors made up the cohort, one aged 18 to 29 years and the other aged 30 to 40 years. Bulk PBMC replicates and cell subsets were isolated from blood drawn at multiple timepoints before and after both primary and secondary immunization.

Explained via the paper, the treatment or condition label denotes: live attenuated yellow fever vaccine strain. Two biological replicates of bulk PBMCs were collected at each blood-draw timepoint. PBMCs were isolated from peripheral blood using a standard Ficoll-Paque protocol. RNA was extracted with TriZol from bulk PBMCs, CD4 and CD8 fractions, and dextramer-positive and dextramer-negative fractions. On this clonotype itself: No cognate antigen has been identified for it. No per-base quality is available; no much larger clone lies one base away.

From the cysteine through the phenylalanine, the CDR3 covers 13 amino acids. The CDR3 DNA has 39 bases and is translated from base 1. The germline V gene encodes CDR1 SNHLY and CDR2 FYNNEI. A distance of 6 bases separates the germline ends of V and J, which lose 2 bases and 4 bases respectively. TCR cDNA was synthesized by 5'RACE template switching, through which a universal primer site and unique molecular identifiers were introduced. Priming of cDNA synthesis was performed from both the TCR alpha and TCR beta constant segments. Library amplification involved two PCR steps, and the second step added sample barcodes and sequencing adapters. Libraries were sequenced on Illumina HiSeq 2500 (2x100 bp) or NovaSeq (2x150 bp). Concerning the study's data processing: MIGEC handled demultiplexing of reads and collapsing into UMI consensus sequences, while MiXCR performed V(D)J alignment. Clonotypes responding to the vaccine were identified with edgeR on replicate PBMC samples, with the criteria of FDR below 0.01 and a log2 fold change above 5 up to day 15. Each bulk clonotype received a CD4 or CD8 identity based on whether the sequenced CD4 or CD8 repertoire contained that clonotype at higher abundance. The public reads were reanalyzed by TCRdb: fastp trimming at Q25, MiXCR alignment, in-frame beta chains only. Records with the same CDR3 protein are collapsed into one entry carrying the most frequent genes and DNA. Clone size and V and J calls follow TCRdb, not the original study. Present in this sample are about 630,000 distinct CDR3 sequences, 9% to 15% of which were seen just once. About 16% of the sample belongs to the ten largest clones.

Overall study outcomes, separate from this receptor: After the booster, most of the clones that had expanded following primary vaccination were detected again (just under 97% of CD4 and 80% to 90% of CD8), which suggests that memory was broadly maintained. Because the study included only two donors, the extent to which the findings can be generalized is limited. The secondary T-cell response was found to be weaker but faster than the primary response, with a peak reached on day 5 rather than on day 15. A small share of clonotypes was detected in both CD4 and CD8 compartments, with the overlap likely arising from convergent recombination. Because abundant contaminating clonotypes from the bulk population could be contained in FACS-sorted repertoires, computational filtering was required.

The clonotype was recovered from a man aged 25-40 years who received the YFV17D yellow fever vaccine. The chain is assembled from TRBV2 and TRBJ2-1; the D region possibly corresponds to TRBD2 (5 bases align). The sequencing here drew on PBMCs, taken on the day of the yellow fever booster vaccination. The CDR3: CASSETRYNEQFF. DNA sequence: TGTGCCAGCAGTGAAACTAGGTACAATGAGCAGTTCTTC. The CDR3, completed at both ends by the reference TRBV2 and TRBJ2-1 genes, gives the full variable domain EPEVTQTPSHQVTQMGQEVILRCVPISNHLYFYWYRQILGQKVEFLVSFYNNEISEKSEIFDDQFSVERPDGSNFTLKIRSTKLEDSAMYFCASSETRYNEQFFGPGTRLTVL.